Listed below are T cell receptor beta chains from one sample, sequenced in a study of blood T cell repertoires in COVID-19. Data came from immunoSEQ multiplex PCR; TCRdb stores just in-frame clones and leaves some out. The sample records 200,000 to 250,000 clones, roughly 84% being singletons. Sequencing input: peripheral blood. The receptor set was obtained from a woman aged 60 to 75 with acute or convalescent COVID-19. Each CDR3 is given with its conserved first and last residue.

v_gene: TRBV28
j_gene: TRBJ1-4
CDR3aa: CASSSPTVDEKLFF

v_gene: TRBV15
j_gene: TRBJ2-3
CDR3aa: CATSRALDRARTDTQYF

v_gene: TRBV10-3
j_gene: TRBJ1-6
CDR3aa: CAISEWTDNSPLHF

v_gene: TRBV3-1/TRBV3-2
j_gene: TRBJ1-5
CDR3aa: CASSSGHQPQHF

v_gene: TRBV5-6
j_gene: TRBJ1-2
CDR3aa: CASSTRAGEGYTF

v_gene: TRBV28
j_gene: TRBJ1-6
CDR3aa: CASSLSGLNSPLHF

v_gene: TRBV7-8
j_gene: TRBJ2-3
CDR3aa: CALSGGGTDTQYF

v_gene: TRBV25-1
j_gene: TRBJ1-1
CDR3aa: CASSSRGGRTEAFF

v_gene: TRBV6-6
j_gene: TRBJ1-1
CDR3aa: CASNIRAINTEAFF

v_gene: TRBV19
j_gene: TRBJ1-1
CDR3aa: CASRIPGLDTEAFF

v_gene: TRBV2
j_gene: TRBJ2-7
CDR3aa: CASMVSLYEQYF

v_gene: TRBV15
j_gene: TRBJ1-3
CDR3aa: CATGQGNTNTIYF

v_gene: TRBV6-5
j_gene: TRBJ1-5
CDR3aa: CASSYSPGSQPQHF

v_gene: TRBV5-5
j_gene: TRBJ1-2
CDR3aa: CASSLLTDSFYGYTF

v_gene: TRBV9
j_gene: TRBJ2-6
CDR3aa: CASSVYSGGISGANVLTF

v_gene: TRBV15
j_gene: TRBJ2-7
CDR3aa: CATSRIGGGSYEQYF

v_gene: TRBV4-1
j_gene: TRBJ1-1
CDR3aa: CASSQGPRTGRSAFF

v_gene: TRBV7-2
j_gene: TRBJ2-7
CDR3aa: CASSDRGYEQYF

v_gene: TRBV7-2
j_gene: TRBJ2-1
CDR3aa: CASSFTKAGGRFGNEQFF

v_gene: TRBV9
j_gene: TRBJ2-7
CDR3aa: CASSPQGGVSYEQYF

v_gene: TRBV5-1
j_gene: TRBJ2-7
CDR3aa: CASRTTDRDYEQYF

v_gene: TRBV10-3
j_gene: TRBJ2-1
CDR3aa: CAISAPDRGVNEQFF

v_gene: TRBV5-4
j_gene: TRBJ2-7
CDR3aa: CASSLGAGVYEQYF

v_gene: TRBV9
j_gene: TRBJ2-3
CDR3aa: CASSVARGGTDTQYF

v_gene: TRBV7-2
j_gene: TRBJ2-5
CDR3aa: CASSPRGLAGGETQYF

v_gene: TRBV6-2/TRBV6-3
j_gene: TRBJ1-1
CDR3aa: CASSPHRVKGTEAFF

v_gene: TRBV2
j_gene: TRBJ1-1
CDR3aa: CASRATANTEAFF

v_gene: TRBV12-3/TRBV12-4
j_gene: TRBJ1-2
CDR3aa: CATGTGAGGYTF

v_gene: TRBV5-4
j_gene: TRBJ2-2
CDR3aa: CASSTQGLMNTGELFF

v_gene: TRBV28
j_gene: TRBJ1-5
CDR3aa: CASSLVAQPQHF

v_gene: TRBV5-4
j_gene: TRBJ2-1
CDR3aa: CASSSPAADEQFF

v_gene: TRBV5-4
j_gene: TRBJ2-5
CDR3aa: CASSLVGSQETQYF

v_gene: TRBV24-1
j_gene: TRBJ2-2
CDR3aa: CATSDASASGGYTGELFF

v_gene: TRBV4-1
j_gene: TRBJ1-5
CDR3aa: CASSPGDRAISNQPQHF

v_gene: TRBV7-2
j_gene: TRBJ2-1
CDR3aa: CASNTGNIYNEQFF